Each of the 13 T cell receptor beta chains below was sequenced from the same sample in a study of T cell clones after liver transplantation. Libraries were prepared by immunoSEQ multiplex PCR; TCRdb keeps only in-frame clonotypes and omits some of them. The sample has tens of thousands of clones; roughly 92% are singletons. The sample was CD4+ T cells from blood, taken 25 months after liver transplant. The receptors derive from a human patient who received a liver transplant. Some of the T cells might come from the graft donor.

This chain uses TRBV15 with TRBJ1-3; 9 nucleotides line up with TRBD1. CDR1 and CDR2 (germline): LNHNV, YYDKDF (reference sequence). The CDR3 totals 17 residues. V gave up 8 bases and J gave up 0 bases; unmatched junction bases: 11. The DNA for the CDR3 is TGTGCCACCTACCGGGACAGGGCTTATGTCTCTGGAAACACCATATATTTT. Its protein is CATYRDRAYVSGNTIYF.

The gene calls are TRBV29-1 and TRBJ2-1, with 7 positions matching TRBD2. With V trimmed by 5 bases and J by 5 bases, 6 bases remained unmatched. This CDR3 region has 13 residues. In germline, CDR1 is SQVTM, CDR2 ANQGSEA. CDR3 nucleotide sequence: TGCAGCGTTAGGTTAGCGGGCAACAATGAGCAGTTCTTC. Translation: CSVRLAGNNEQFF.

The V call is TRBV18, the J call TRBJ1-1, with TRBD1 matching 9 bases. Germline loops: CDR1 KGHSH, CDR2 LQKENI. The CDR3 has 16 amino acids. The ends lost 3 bases at V and 6 bases at J; junction bases unmatched: 11. Here the CDR3 DNA reads TGTGCCAGCTCACCGGACCGACAGGGGGGTAGCCCTGAAGCTTTCTTT. Translated, it gives CASSPDRQGGSPEAFF.

The V call is TRBV28, the J call TRBJ1-5; D is uncertain. The germline V and J ends were trimmed by 6 bases and 6 bases, with 6 bases remaining between them. The germline V gene encodes CDR1 MDHEN and CDR2 SYDVKM. The CDR3 extends over 11 amino acids. Here the CDR3 DNA reads TGTGCCAGCAGCGGATTTCAGCCCCAGCATTTT. It yields the protein CASSGFQPQHF.

The rearrangement links TRBV10-1 to TRBJ2-5; D is perhaps TRBD1 or TRBD2 (5 bases each). The CDR3 has 14 amino acids. Germline assignment: CDR1 WNHNN and CDR2 SYGVQD (reference sequence). V shed 6 bases and J shed 4 bases, with 15 bases lying between them. The CDR3 here is CASSPLGDPETQYF. The CDR3 DNA reads as TGCGCCAGCAGCCCACTGGGGGACCCAGAGACCCAGTACTTC.

The chain carries TRBV28 and TRBJ2-4; either TRBD1 or TRBD2 may supply D (6 bases each). The CDR3 contains 15 residues. The germline V and J ends were trimmed by 6 bases and 5 bases, with 17 bases remaining between them. In germline, CDR1 is MDHEN, CDR2 SYDVKM. In DNA form, the CDR3 reads TGTGCCAGCAGGGGGGGCGGGACAATAGAAAACATTCAGTACTTC. Amino acid sequence: CASRGGGTIENIQYF.

This chain links TRBV6-1 with TRBJ1-5; TRBD1 matches 7 bases. Losses at the gene ends were 4 bases for V and 7 bases for J; bases not matched to a gene: 7. The CDR3 runs 14 residues. Looked up from germline, CDR1 is MNHNS and CDR2 is SASEGT. CDR3 region: CASSGVTGKQPQHF. CDR3 sequence (DNA): TGTGCCAGCAGTGGGGTGACAGGGAAGCAGCCCCAGCATTTT.

As DNA, the CDR3 is TGTGCCAGCACCCAGGGGCAAACTAACACCGGGGAGCTGTTTTTT. Protein product: CASTQGQTNTGELFF. This chain joins TRBV11-2 and TRBJ2-2; TRBD1 might be the D (6 bases). There are 15 residues in the CDR3. Germline V lookup: CDR1 SGHAT, CDR2 FQNNGV. Trimming left V 7 bases short and J 2 bases short, with 14 bases between.

This chain links TRBV27 with TRBJ2-1, with TRBD1 identical over 10 bases. The CDR3 spans 22 residues. Germline V gene data show CDR1 as MNHEY and CDR2 as SMNVEV (reference sequence). Trimming took 2 bases from V and 8 from J; bases not matched to a gene: 27. CDR3 sequence: CASSLLNARGRLGTGAQYEQFF. CDR3 DNA sequence: TGTGCCAGCAGTTTACTCAATGCCAGGGGGCGGTTGGGGACAGGGGCCCAATATGAGCAGTTCTTC.

The chain is built from TRBV19 and TRBJ2-7; TRBD2 is a possible D gene (5 bases). The germline CDR1 and CDR2 sequences are LNHDA and SQIVND (reference sequence). With 3 bases removed from V and 0 bases from J, the gap between germline ends came to 12 bases. The CDR3 sequence is 15 residues long. CDR3 sequence: CASSIGVTLSYEQYF. CDR3 bases: TGTGCCAGTAGTATCGGGGTGACCCTCTCCTACGAGCAGTACTTC. The variable domain in full, with the rest retrieved from reference TRBV19 and TRBJ2-7, is DGGITQSPKYLFRKEGQNVTLSCEQNLNHDAMYWYRQDPGQGLRLIYYSQIVNDFQKGDIAEGYSVSREKKESFPLTVTSAQKNPTAFYLCASSIGVTLSYEQYFGPGTRLTVT.

The table lists this clone with a few counts. The V and J genes are TRBV11-2 and TRBJ2-7; TRBD1 aligns across 8 bases. From germline, CDR1 is SGHAT and CDR2 FQNNGV. CDR3 length: 14 amino acids. Trimming at V came to 5 bases and at J to 0 bases, leaving 3 bases not matched to a gene. The CDR3, as DNA: TGTGCCAGCAGCATGGACAGGGCCTCCTACGAGCAGTACTTC. Protein: CASSMDRASYEQYF.

The rearrangement joins TRBV4-3 to TRBJ1-1; no clear D gene. The ends were cut back, 0 bases at V and 1 base at J, with 9 bases in the middle. The germline V gene encodes CDR1 LGHNA and CDR2 YSLEER. The CDR3 is made up of 15 amino acids. Here the CDR3 DNA reads TGCGCCAGCAGCCAAGATAGACTTCCGAACACTGAAGCTTTCTTT. Translated: CASSQDRLPNTEAFF.

V usage is TRBV27 and J usage is TRBJ1-2; 11 bases are a match to TRBD1. The CDR3 sequence is 16 residues long. From germline, CDR1 is MNHEY and CDR2 SMNVEV (reference sequence). V was clipped by 3 bases and J by 7 bases; unmatched bases: 10. CDR3 sequence (DNA): TGTGCCAGCAGTTTCTGGGCGGACAGGGGGCAGGGTGGCTACACCTTC. As protein: CASSFWADRGQGGYTF.